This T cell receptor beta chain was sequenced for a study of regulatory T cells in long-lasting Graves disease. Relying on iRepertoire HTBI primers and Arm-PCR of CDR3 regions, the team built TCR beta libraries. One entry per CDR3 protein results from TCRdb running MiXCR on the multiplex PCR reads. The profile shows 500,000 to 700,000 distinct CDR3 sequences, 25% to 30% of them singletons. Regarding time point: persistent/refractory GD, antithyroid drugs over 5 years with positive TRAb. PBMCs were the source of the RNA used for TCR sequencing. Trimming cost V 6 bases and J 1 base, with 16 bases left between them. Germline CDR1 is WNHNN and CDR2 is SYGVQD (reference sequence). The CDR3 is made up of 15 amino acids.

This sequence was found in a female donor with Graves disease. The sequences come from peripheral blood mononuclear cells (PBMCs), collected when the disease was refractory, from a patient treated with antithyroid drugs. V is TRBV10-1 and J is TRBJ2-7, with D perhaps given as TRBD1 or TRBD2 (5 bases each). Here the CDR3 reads CASRPRDGFSYEQYF. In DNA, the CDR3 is TGCGCCAGCAGACCCCGGGACGGATTTTCCTACGAGCAGTACTTC.